This entry lists 2 T cell receptor beta chains sequenced from one sample in a study of control samples from healthy donors and cancer patients (TCRdb year 2020). Library preparation was by the immunoSEQ multiplex PCR assay. Sourced from immuneACCESS, this table was stored by TCRdb with only in-frame sequences that have V and J called. A share of the clones is absent; for the studies checked, an unresolved V gene accounts for under half, and the remainder has no known explanation. The sample table records 70,000 to 95,000 clones; about 87% of these occur just once. The ten biggest clones cover over 15% of the sample. Sequencing was done on a sample of blood. The receptors shown here come from a man aged 45-65 years in good health.

This clone has a handful of counts. This chain links TRBV4-1 with TRBJ2-7, with 11 bases that match TRBD2. Trimming removed 2 bases from V and 2 bases from J; junction bases left unmatched: 5. The CDR3 is 16 residues long. Per the germline V gene, CDR1 is MGHRA and CDR2 is YSYEKL. CDR3 DNA sequence: TGCGCCAGCAGCCAAAAAACTAGCGGGGGTACCTACGAGCAGTACTTC. Translating it yields CASSQKTSGGTYEQYF.

The gene calls are TRBV29-1 and TRBJ1-4; no clear D. CDR1 and CDR2 from the germline V gene are SQVTM and ANQGSEA. Deletions cut 5 bases from V and 3 bases from J, with 10 bases between. The CDR3 covers 13 residues. As DNA, the CDR3 is TGCAGCGTTAAAGCTACGGCTAATGAAAAACTGTTTTTT. Its protein product is CSVKATANEKLFF.